Listed here are 17 T cell receptor beta chains from one sample, sequenced in a study of blood T cell repertoires in COVID-19. Profiled with immunoSEQ multiplex PCR; TCRdb holds only in-frame clones, not every one. The data hold 100,000 or so clones, with over 75% observed a single time. Sequenced: peripheral blood. The receptors stem from a middle-aged man with acute or convalescent COVID-19.

The chain joins TRBV7-2 to TRBJ2-7; the match to TRBD2 covers 7 bases. Germline V gene sequence: CDR1 SGHTA, CDR2 FQGNSA. The length of the CDR3 is 16 residues. With 5 bases clipped from V and 0 bases from J, the junction kept 10 bases outside the gene matches. The CDR3 reads CASSKYSGTNSYEQYF. The DNA of the CDR3 is TGTGCCAGCAGCAAATACTCCGGGACTAACTCCTACGAGCAGTACTTC.

The chain links TRBV24-1 to TRBJ2-5; maybe TRBD1 (6 bases). From germline, CDR1 is KGHDR and CDR2 SFDVKD. The CDR3 runs to 14 residues. V lost 4 bases and J 5 bases, leaving 13 bases between the germline ends. The CDR3 reads CATSEGQGWETQYF. DNA for the CDR3: TGTGCCACCAGTGAGGGGCAGGGGTGGGAGACCCAGTACTTC.

The chain recombines TRBV6-6 with TRBJ1-4; D uncertain. The V and J ends lost 2 bases and 8 bases respectively, with 12 bases between them. The CDR3 consists of 14 residues. Germline V CDR1 and CDR2: MNHNY, SVGAGI (reference sequence). The CDR3 region is CASSYLAGWEKLFF. DNA of the CDR3: TGTGCCAGCAGTTACCTCGCAGGTTGGGAAAAACTGTTTTTT.

About this clone: The junction departs from the called germline gene at one end, perhaps through a read error. The V call is TRBV10-3, the J call TRBJ2-7; D gene unclear. This CDR3 spans 12 amino acids. Germline CDR1 is ENHRY and CDR2 is SYGVKD. The CDR3, as DNA: TGTGCCATCAGTGAGTCGTACTACCCGACGGACTTC. It encodes CAISESYYPTDF.

The chain joins TRBV7-9 to TRBJ2-1; weak D call: TRBD2 (5 bases). The CDR3 is 13 residues long. The V and J ends lost 4 bases and 13 bases respectively, with 17 bases between them. Germline lookup yields CDR1 SEHNR and CDR2 FQNEAQ (reference sequence). The CDR3 sequence: CASSSLALAGQFF. CDR3 coding DNA: TGTGCCAGCAGCTCCCTTGCGCTAGCTGGCCAGTTCTTC.

The rearrangement links TRBV27 to TRBJ2-1; 8 bases are shared with TRBD2. The CDR3 has 15 residues. Trimming took 5 bases from V and 6 from J; bases not matched to a gene: 9. Germline V gene sequence: CDR1 MNHEY, CDR2 SMNVEV (reference sequence). The CDR3 sequence is CASSARGGWGNEQFF. The DNA of the CDR3 is TGTGCCAGCAGTGCCCGGGGGGGGTGGGGCAATGAGCAGTTCTTC.

The V gene is TRBV2, the J gene TRBJ1-2; 7 bases map to TRBD1. Losses at the gene ends were 5 bases for V and 6 bases for J; bases not matched to a gene: 3. The CDR3 is made up of 12 amino acids. Germline assignment: CDR1 SNHLY and CDR2 FYNNEI. CDR3 coding DNA: TGTGCCAGCAGTCCTCAGGGGGATGGCTACACCTTC. Translation: CASSPQGDGYTF.

This chain links TRBV2 with TRBJ1-4, with D possibly being TRBD1 (6 bases). The length of the CDR3 is 15 residues. The ends were cut back, 6 bases at V and 5 bases at J, with 16 bases in the middle. The germline V gene has CDR1 SNHLY and CDR2 FYNNEI. In DNA, the CDR3 is TGTGCCAGCAGCGACTCTACAGGGTCCAATGAAAAACTGTTTTTT. This codes for CASSDSTGSNEKLFF.

The chain carries TRBV28 and TRBJ2-7, with TRBD1 matching 9 bases. The CDR3 runs to 13 residues. Germline-derived CDR1 and CDR2 are MDHEN and SYDVKM. Trimming took 6 bases from V and 4 from J; bases not matched to a gene: 4. In DNA, the CDR3 is TGTGCCAGCAGCGGACAGGGGAAATACGAGCAGTACTTC. Residues: CASSGQGKYEQYF. The complete variable domain, with remaining parts taken from reference TRBV28 and TRBJ2-7, reads DVKVTQSSRYLVKRTGEKVFLECVQDMDHENMFWYRQDPGLGLRLIYFSYDVKMKEKGDIPEGYSVSREKKERFSLILESASTNQTSMYLCASSGQGKYEQYFGPGTRLTVT.

For this clone: The same CDR3 arises from other DNA sequences in this sample as well. The chain combines TRBV18 with TRBJ2-7, with D unclear. The CDR3 covers 13 residues. Between the trimmed V and J ends, which lost 0 bases and 1 base, there was a span of 4 bases. The germline V gene has CDR1 KGHSH and CDR2 LQKENI. CDR3 nucleotide sequence: TGTGCCAGCTCACCACCGAGTTCCTACGAGCAGTACTTC. This encodes CASSPPSSYEQYF.

This clone was found once. The chain uses TRBV12-3 or TRBV12-4 and TRBJ2-7, with TRBD2 identical over 9 bases. The V and J ends lost 6 bases and 2 bases, in that order; junction bases with no gene match: 2. The CDR3 length is 13 residues. This CDR3 is CASRAGGTYEQYF. The CDR3 nucleotides read TGTGCCAGCAGGGCGGGGGGGACCTACGAGCAGTACTTC.

This clone appeared a single time. This sequence joins TRBV9 and TRBJ1-6, with 8 bases aligning to TRBD1. The CDR3 covers 18 residues. CDR1 is SGDLS and CDR2 is YYNGEE in the germline V gene. V lost 3 bases, J lost 0 bases, and 8 bases stayed unmatched. The CDR3 DNA is TGTGCCAGCAGCGCGAGGACAGGGCCCTCCTCCTATAATTCACCCCTCCACTTT. Its translation: CASSARTGPSSYNSPLHF.

This chain uses TRBV28 with TRBJ1-5, with unresolved D. Germline V gives CDR1 MDHEN, CDR2 SYDVKM. The CDR3 loop spans 13 amino acids. The V end lost 3 bases, the J end lost 5 bases, and 8 bases lay between the germline ends. In nucleotides, the CDR3 is TGTGCCAGCAGTTTCGTGTTTTATCAGCCCCAGCATTTT. This encodes CASSFVFYQPQHF. Full variable domain (outside the CDR3, taken from reference TRBV28 and TRBJ1-5): DVKVTQSSRYLVKRTGEKVFLECVQDMDHENMFWYRQDPGLGLRLIYFSYDVKMKEKGDIPEGYSVSREKKERFSLILESASTNQTSMYLCASSFVFYQPQHFGDGTRLSIL.

This clone has more than one count but fewer than ten. At one end, the junction sequence differs from germline, possibly due to a read error. The V gene is TRBV29-1, the J gene TRBJ2-1; D perhaps matches TRBD2 (5 bases). CDR3 length equals 16 residues. Germline V gene lookup returns CDR1 SQVTM and CDR2 ANQGSEA. In DNA form, the CDR3 reads TGCAGCGTCGAAGATCGCGGCGGGCCCTCCTACAATGAGCAGTTCTTC. Translation gives CSVEDRGGPSYNEQFF.

This chain connects TRBV15 to TRBJ2-5; D unclear. This CDR3 region has 14 residues. The germline V gene encodes CDR1 LNHNV and CDR2 YYDKDF (reference sequence). V was pared by 0 bases and J by 3 bases, with 8 bases between. CDR3 bases: TGTGCCACCAGCAGAGATCTGGCTGAAGAGACCCAGTACTTC. Its translation: CATSRDLAEETQYF.

The chain employs TRBV27 and TRBJ1-2; a possible D gene is TRBD1 (5 bases). Trimming took 8 bases from V and 0 from J, leaving 16 bases between them. Germline values: CDR1 MNHEY, CDR2 SMNVEV (reference sequence). This CDR3 is built from 15 residues. CDR3 in amino acids: CASRLGVSANYGYTF. The DNA of the CDR3 is TGTGCCAGCCGCCTAGGGGTTTCAGCTAACTATGGCTACACCTTC.

V and J are TRBV6-1 and TRBJ1-5; 7 bases are shared with TRBD1. The germline CDR1 and CDR2 sequences are MNHNS and SASEGT. J lost 0 bases, V lost 0 bases, and 8 bases had no gene match. The CDR3 covers 18 residues. In nucleotides, the CDR3 is TGTGCCAGCAGTGAAGCGCGTGGGACAGTTCTTAGCAATCAGCCCCAGCATTTT. Translation gives CASSEARGTVLSNQPQHF.